This TCR beta chain comes out of a study of T-cell reconstitution after alpha-beta-depleted transplantation in children. The study's findings and limits: Reports say that about two months after transplant, the alpha-beta T cells came out of several hundred graft clones that had expanded. Diversity of TCRbeta at day 60 was high in some patients, arising from surviving recipient T cells and thymic progenitors. One year post-transplant, T-cell counts and diversity were largely derived from T cells produced anew.

Unique molecular identifiers were incorporated during preparation of the TCRbeta library. Via MiXCR, TCRdb re-called the PCR reads, giving one row per CDR3 protein. The sample includes roughly 100,000 distinct CDR3 sequences, around 7.8% seen only once; the top ten take 15% to 20%. CDR1 and CDR2 (germline): SGHRS, YFSETQ. This CDR3 has 14 residues. With V trimmed by 4 bases and J by 7 bases, 6 bases remained unmatched. This clonotype was seen more than once but under ten times. Its antigen is still unknown. The sample here was PBMCs, taken before TCRalphabeta/CD19-depleted stem cell transplant. V and J are TRBV5-1 and TRBJ2-4, with TRBD1 matching over 9 bases. The sequence was obtained from a boy aged 2 to 10 with acute lymphoblastic leukemia, due to receive a stem cell transplant. The CDR3 reads CASSPGTGLNIQYF. The CDR3 bases are TGCGCCAGCAGCCCAGGGACAGGGTTGAACATTCAGTACTTC.